Described below is a single T cell receptor beta chain sequence and its context. This clone's antigen is unknown. Base qualities were left out, and no much larger clone turns up one base away. The collaborating institutions used their own protocols to collect whole blood in K2EDTA tubes. For TCRbeta analysis, collaborator samples were shipped as frozen whole blood, as isolated PBMCs, or as DNA extracted from either sample type. The immunoSEQ Assay, a bias-controlled multiplex PCR, was used to amplify TCRbeta CDR3 regions from genomic DNA. Per the source publication's procedure: Within the assay, amplification of reference gene primers was used to estimate how many nucleated cells each sample contained. To quantify the absolute abundance of each unique TCRbeta CDR3 rearrangement, sequence reads were collapsed and filtered. For each sample, productive Simpson clonality was calculated as the square root of Simpson's diversity index over productive rearrangements. TCRdb provides this immuneACCESS table in a form limited to in-frame rearrangements. Some clones are lacking; in checked studies, under half of them reflect an unresolved V gene, and why the rest are absent is not known. V and J calls and clone size are those listed in that table; D and trimming were worked out from the DNA. The sample yields over 110,000 clones; approximately 89% were counted once. The ten largest make up about 1.7% of the sample.

The CDR3 spans 13 residues, from the cysteine through the phenylalanine. Only the CDR3 DNA is retained, 39 bases long and in frame from the first base. V gives up 8 bases and J gives up 4 bases, and the segment between their germline ends measures 14 bases. Taken from the germline V gene (reference sequence), the CDR1 and CDR2 loops are SEHNR and FQNEAQ. These data belong to a study of blood T cell repertoires in COVID-19 (dated by TCRdb to 2020 to 2021). Regarding the study in general: Collaborator samples came from the United States, Italy and Spain and covered acute and convalescent phases of COVID-19. The samples were drawn from the first 160 participants of the ongoing ImmuneRACE study and from more than 1,000 subjects provided by 6 global collaborators. The dataset comprised deeply sampled blood TCRbeta repertoires from subjects exposed to, actively infected with, or recovered from COVID-19. Where available, HLA class I and class II types were taken from metadata supplied by the sample provider and were not determined by assay-based typing. The material from the prospective study consisted of cDNA or gDNA derived from T cells, B-cell-depleted T cells, or PBMCs. The sample metadata nearly always contained a de-identified subject ID, COVID-19 status, age in years and sex. A freely available public database, intended as a resource for researchers studying the immune response to SARS-CoV-2, is where the repertoires were released. Points the paper makes about the study in general: The amount of clinical and demographic metadata varied by source and participant and was provided uncurated.

The receptor's source is a woman aged 45-65 years with acute or convalescent COVID-19. The rearrangement joined TRBV7-9 to TRBJ1-2; the D gene is perhaps TRBD1, from 5 matching bases. Sequencing input: peripheral blood. The CDR3 protein: CASATGSPYGYTF. The DNA sequence reads TGTGCCAGCGCTACAGGTAGTCCCTATGGCTACACCTTC.